This entry lists 5 T cell receptor beta chains sequenced from one sample in a study of T cell responses to AZD1222 COVID-19 vaccine. Sequenced by immunoSEQ multiplex PCR; TCRdb stores in-frame clones only, minus some. The sample lists around 94,000 clones, approximately 86% occurring once. The specimen comprised peripheral blood, sampled on day 0 of AZD1222 vaccination. The origin of the receptors is an adult in good health.

The gene calls are TRBV7-9 and TRBJ2-6; 8 positions agree with TRBD1. V lost 5 bases and J lost 0; bases outside the gene matches: 9. Germline assignment: CDR1 SEHNR and CDR2 FQNEAQ (reference sequence). CDR3 length: 18 amino acids. The CDR3 is CASSHRDRISSGANVLTF. Written as DNA, the CDR3 is TGTGCCAGCAGCCATAGGGACAGGATCAGCTCTGGGGCCAACGTCCTGACTTTC.

This chain links TRBV4-2 with TRBJ2-1; D is ambiguous. This CDR3 is built from 16 residues. Deletions cut 3 bases from V and 0 bases from J, with 12 bases between. Germline CDR1 reads LGHNA; CDR2 reads YNFKEQ. The CDR3 sequence: CASSHDPISSYNEQFF. The CDR3 region has the DNA TGTGCCAGCAGCCACGATCCGATTAGCTCCTACAATGAGCAGTTCTTC.

This chain joins TRBV28 and TRBJ2-7; no firm D call. Trimming took off 6 bases at V and 0 bases at J, with 15 bases between the two ends. Germline V gene sequence: CDR1 MDHEN, CDR2 SYDVKM. The CDR3 spans 15 residues. This chain's CDR3 is CASSPPTTYSYEQYF. The CDR3 nucleotides read TGTGCCAGCAGCCCCCCCACGACTTACTCCTACGAGCAGTACTTC.

The J gene is TRBJ1-2, the V gene TRBV27; D remains unclear. The CDR3 loop spans 14 amino acids. In germline, CDR1 is MNHEY, CDR2 SMNVEV (reference sequence). The germline V and J ends were trimmed by 3 bases and 0 bases, with 8 bases remaining between them. In DNA, the CDR3 is TGTGCCAGCAGTTTTGGCGGATCTAACTATGGCTACACCTTC. This sequence encodes CASSFGGSNYGYTF.

This CDR3 is CASSQVPGNQFF. CDR3 DNA: TGTGCCAGCAGCCAAGTCCCCGGGAATCAGTTCTTC. V is TRBV14 and J is TRBJ2-1; weak D call: TRBD2 (5 bases). CDR1 is SGHDN, CDR2 FVKESK, per germline. This CDR3 comprises 12 residues. Deletions cut 1 base from V and 13 bases from J, with 11 bases between.